This T cell receptor beta chain was documented in a study of Graves' ophthalmopathy and Graves' hyperthyroidism. Findings of the study overall: Blood also contained most of the expanded thyroid clonotypes above 0.001 frequency. A 13-signature model separated ophthalmopathy from stable hyperthyroidism, around 88% sensitivity, roughly 81% specificity.

CDR3 regions of TCR beta were amplified from RNA transcripts. First-round RT-PCR employed HTBI primers, with a second-round multiplex PCR after it. A single record per CDR3 protein comes from TCRdb applying MiXCR to the multiplex PCR reads. Among more than 550,000 distinct CDR3 sequences listed, about 41% were seen once. This clonotype was seen at least ten times. What it binds is not known. Certain patients were not enrolled. These were patients with other autoimmune diseases, uncontrolled infections, pregnancy or lactation. The source of the PBMCs was less than 12 ml of fresh peripheral blood. The sample comprised peripheral blood. This receptor was obtained from an adult man with Graves' ophthalmopathy.

Written as DNA, the CDR3 is TGTGCCAGCAGCTTAAGGGTCTTCTATGGCTACACCTTC. It codes for CASSLRVFYGYTF. The chain joins TRBV7-2 to TRBJ1-2, with D unclear. This CDR3 region has 13 residues. V was pared by 2 bases and J by 4 bases, with 8 bases between. Germline assignment: CDR1 SGHTA and CDR2 FQGNSA.